Below, 5 T cell receptor beta chains from the same sample are listed, as sequenced in a study of patients and donors after allogeneic stem cell transplantation. TCRdb re-called the RT-PCR reads through MiXCR, storing one row per CDR3 protein. The table has approximately 31,000 distinct CDR3 sequences, around 40% seen once; the top ten hold 76%. Sequencing was performed on blood, either unsorted or a sorted T cell fraction (not recorded which). The receptors here all came from a human donor who was either an allogeneic HSCT recipient or a stem cell or donor lymphocyte infusion donor (not recorded which). It is not recorded whose cells these are; they may come from a transplant donor.

The chain has TRBV10-3 and TRBJ2-3; TRBD1 matches 7 bases. This CDR3 has 17 amino acids. CDR1 is ENHRY and CDR2 is SYGVKD in the germline V gene. V shed 0 bases, J shed 4 bases, and the junction held 10 bases outside the gene matches. DNA for the CDR3: TGTGCCATCAGTGAGTCACCGGCAGGGGGTGCTCCAGATACGCAGTATTTT. It yields the protein CAISESPAGGAPDTQYF.

This clonotype was detected a few times. This chain connects TRBV7-9 to TRBJ1-5; possible D gene TRBD1, 5 bases. The V gene's germline CDR1 is SEHNR and CDR2 FQNEAQ (reference sequence). Trimming shortened V by 4 bases and J by 5 bases, and 18 bases separated the two germline ends. CDR3 length: 16 amino acids. The CDR3 nucleotides are TGTGCCAGCAGCTCCCAGGGTAGCGCTGGGGATCAGCCCCAGCATTTT. Translated, it gives CASSSQGSAGDQPQHF.

The genes are TRBV29-1 and TRBJ1-5; possibly TRBD1 for D (5 bases). Trimming left V 6 bases short and J 5 bases short, with 14 bases between. Germline assignment: CDR1 SQVTM and CDR2 ANQGSEA. The CDR3 has 13 amino acids. The CDR3: CSVAPGLYQPQHF. The CDR3 DNA reads TGCAGCGTGGCGCCGGGACTGTATCAGCCCCAGCATTTT.

The chain carries TRBV7-8 and TRBJ2-5; D is uncertain. The CDR3 contains 10 residues. The V end was cut by 6 bases, the J end by 5 bases, with 4 bases between. The germline V gene has CDR1 SGHVS and CDR2 FQNEAQ. This chain's CDR3 is CASSHETQYF. Here the CDR3 DNA reads TGTGCCAGCAGTCACGAGACCCAGTACTTC.

The chain carries TRBV20-1 and TRBJ1-6, with D unclear. This CDR3 spans 13 amino acids. V lost 4 bases to trimming and J lost 7 bases, with 11 bases between them. Germline loops: CDR1 DFQATT, CDR2 SNEGSKA (reference sequence). Written as DNA, the CDR3 is TGCAGTGCTATACGGACGATGAATTCACCCCTCCACTTT. Protein sequence: CSAIRTMNSPLHF.